What follows are 8 T cell receptor beta chains derived from one specimen sequenced in a study of T cells expressing NK-cell markers. Following a re-call of the 5' RACE reads, TCRdb has one entry per CDR3 protein and lacks DNA. Recorded for this sample: about 390,000 distinct CDR3 sequences. The source material was blood T cells: a sorted CD56 or NKG2C T cell subset, CD4+ or CD8+ T cells, or bulk PBMC T cells (not recorded which). The source is a woman in her forties or fifties in good health.

The genes are TRBV5-1 and TRBJ1-1; TCRdb's D gene call, TRBD1, goes unchecked for lack of DNA. The germline V gene encodes CDR1 SGHRS and CDR2 YFSETQ. This CDR3 region has 15 residues. CDR3: CASRKPGIQDTEAFF.

The rearrangement links TRBV29-1 to TRBJ2-3; no DNA is available, so the TRBD2 call from TCRdb remains unchecked. This CDR3 has 14 residues. Germline-derived CDR1 and CDR2 are SQVTM and ANQGSEA. The CDR3 spells CSAARSGLTDTQYF.

The V and J genes are TRBV5-1 and TRBJ2-2. The CDR3 covers 15 residues. The germline V gene has CDR1 SGHRS and CDR2 YFSETQ. The CDR3 protein is CASQHFGTNTGELFF.

This chain joins TRBV20-1 and TRBJ1-5; the TCRdb call, TRBD1, lacks DNA for checking. The CDR3 has 12 amino acids. CDR1 and CDR2 (germline): DFQATT, SNEGSKA (reference sequence). The chain's CDR3 is CSATRGSQPQHF.

The chain recombines TRBV7-9 with TRBJ1-5; checking the TCRdb D call of TRBD1 is not possible without DNA. Germline CDR1 is SEHNR and CDR2 is FQNEAQ (reference sequence). The CDR3 extends over 13 amino acids. This chain's CDR3 is CASSAPSGTVRHF. Based on the CDR3 plus reference TRBV7-9 and TRBJ1-5, the full variable domain is DTGVSQNPRHKITKRGQNVTFRCDPISEHNRLYWYRQTLGQGPEFLTYFQNEAQLEKSRLLSDRFSAERPKGSFSTLEIQRTEQGDSAMYLCASSAPSGTVRHFGDGTRLSIL.

The chain combines TRBV5-4 with TRBJ2-5; TCRdb proposes TRBD1, but this gene call is untestable without DNA. The CDR3 has 15 amino acids. Germline V CDR1 and CDR2: SGHNT, YYREEE (reference sequence). CDR3 sequence: CASSSHRGVGETQYF.

The chain employs TRBV7-2 and TRBJ2-7. Germline V gene lookup returns CDR1 SGHTA and CDR2 FQGNSA. CDR3 length: 15 amino acids. CDR3 amino acids: CASSVSGGSSYEQYF.

The genes are TRBV11-2 and TRBJ2-3; the D call of TRBD1 rests on TCRdb alone, since no DNA is present to check it. Germline V gene lookup returns CDR1 SGHAT and CDR2 FQNNGV. CDR3 size: 15 residues. The CDR3 region is CASSFTGQGGDTQYF.